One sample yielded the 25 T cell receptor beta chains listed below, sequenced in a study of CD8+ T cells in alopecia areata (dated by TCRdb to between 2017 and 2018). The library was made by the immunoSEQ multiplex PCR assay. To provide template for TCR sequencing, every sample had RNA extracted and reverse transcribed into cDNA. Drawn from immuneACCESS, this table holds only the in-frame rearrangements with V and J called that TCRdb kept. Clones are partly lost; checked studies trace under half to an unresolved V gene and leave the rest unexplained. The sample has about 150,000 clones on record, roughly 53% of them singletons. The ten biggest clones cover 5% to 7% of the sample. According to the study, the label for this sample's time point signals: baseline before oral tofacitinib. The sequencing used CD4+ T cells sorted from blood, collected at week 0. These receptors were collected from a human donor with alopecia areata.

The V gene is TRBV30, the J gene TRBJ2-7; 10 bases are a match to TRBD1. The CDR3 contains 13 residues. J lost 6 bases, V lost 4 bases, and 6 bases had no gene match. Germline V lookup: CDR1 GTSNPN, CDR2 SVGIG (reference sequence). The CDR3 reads CAWTGTGVFEQYF. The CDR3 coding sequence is TGTGCCTGGACCGGGACAGGGGTTTTCGAGCAGTACTTC.

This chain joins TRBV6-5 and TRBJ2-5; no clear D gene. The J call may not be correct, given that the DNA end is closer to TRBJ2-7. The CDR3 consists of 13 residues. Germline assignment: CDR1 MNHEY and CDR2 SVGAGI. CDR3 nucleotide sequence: TGTGCCAGCAGTGCTAGAAGGACGTCCGAGCAGTACTTC. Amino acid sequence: CASSARRTSEQYF.

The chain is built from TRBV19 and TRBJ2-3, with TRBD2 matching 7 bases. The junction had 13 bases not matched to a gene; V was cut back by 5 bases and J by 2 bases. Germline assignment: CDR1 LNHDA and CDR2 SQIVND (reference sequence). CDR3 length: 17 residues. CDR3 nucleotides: TGTGCCAGTAGTCCCCGAGGGCGCGGGGGTGTCACAGATACGCAGTATTTT. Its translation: CASSPRGRGGVTDTQYF.

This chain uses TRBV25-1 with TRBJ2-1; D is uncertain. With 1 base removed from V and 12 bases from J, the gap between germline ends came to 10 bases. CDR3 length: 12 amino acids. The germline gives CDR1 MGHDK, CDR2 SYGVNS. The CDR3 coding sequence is TGTGCCAGCAGTGAATTCCCAATGGGGCAGTTCTTC. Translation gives CASSEFPMGQFF.

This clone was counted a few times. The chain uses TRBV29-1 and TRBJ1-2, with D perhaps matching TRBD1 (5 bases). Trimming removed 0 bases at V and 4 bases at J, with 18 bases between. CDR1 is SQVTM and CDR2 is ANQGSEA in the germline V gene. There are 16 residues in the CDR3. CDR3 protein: CSVEEGRRGGSYGYTF. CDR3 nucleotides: TGCAGCGTTGAAGAGGGGCGCCGGGGCGGCAGCTATGGCTACACCTTC.

This chain's CDR3 is CASREHSTDTQYF. In nucleotides, the CDR3 is TGTGCCAGCAGGGAGCATTCCACAGATACGCAGTATTTT. The chain uses TRBV25-1 and TRBJ2-3; D gene ambiguous. Germline CDR1 MGHDK, CDR2 SYGVNS. The CDR3 length is 13 residues. V was cut by 6 bases and J by 2 bases, with 9 bases left in between.

The chain's CDR3 is CASSFAGSQETQYF. In nucleotides, the CDR3 is TGCGCCAGCAGCTTCGCGGGGTCACAAGAGACCCAGTACTTC. The rearrangement uses TRBV5-1 and TRBJ2-5; weak D call: TRBD2 (6 bases). The CDR3 spans 14 residues. Germline CDR1 is SGHRS and CDR2 is YFSETQ. V dropped 2 bases and J dropped 2 bases, with 10 bases sitting between them.

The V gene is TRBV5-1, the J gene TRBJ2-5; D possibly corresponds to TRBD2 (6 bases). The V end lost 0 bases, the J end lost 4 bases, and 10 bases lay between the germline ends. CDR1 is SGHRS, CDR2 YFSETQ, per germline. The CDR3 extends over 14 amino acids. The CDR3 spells CASSLGWGGETQYF. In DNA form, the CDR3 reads TGCGCCAGCAGCTTGGGATGGGGAGGAGAGACCCAGTACTTC.

CDR3 residues: CASSFKGGLQPQHF. In DNA form, the CDR3 reads TGTGCCAGCAGTTTTAAAGGGGGACTACAGCCCCAGCATTTT. The chain has TRBV7-2 and TRBJ1-5; maybe TRBD1 (6 bases). The germline V gene encodes CDR1 SGHTA and CDR2 FQGNSA. The CDR3 contains 14 residues. Trimming stripped 6 bases from V and 7 bases from J, with 16 bases between.

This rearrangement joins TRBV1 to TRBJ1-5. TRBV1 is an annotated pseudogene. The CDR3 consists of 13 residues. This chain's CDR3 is CTSSRGSNQPQHF. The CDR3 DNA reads TGCACCAGCAGCCGAGGGAGCAATCAGCCCCAGCATTTT.

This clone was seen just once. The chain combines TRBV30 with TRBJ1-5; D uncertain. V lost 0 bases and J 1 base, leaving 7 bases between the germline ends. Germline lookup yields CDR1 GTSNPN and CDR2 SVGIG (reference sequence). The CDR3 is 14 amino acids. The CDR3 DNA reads TGTGCCTGGAGTGTACTATCAAGCAATCAGCCCCAGCATTTT. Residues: CAWSVLSSNQPQHF.

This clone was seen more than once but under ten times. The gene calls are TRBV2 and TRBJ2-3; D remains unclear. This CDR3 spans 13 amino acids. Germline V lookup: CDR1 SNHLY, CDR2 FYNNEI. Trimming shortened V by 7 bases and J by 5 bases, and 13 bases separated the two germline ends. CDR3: CASTQLMGDTQYF. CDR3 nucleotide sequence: TGTGCCAGCACCCAATTGATGGGAGATACGCAGTATTTT.

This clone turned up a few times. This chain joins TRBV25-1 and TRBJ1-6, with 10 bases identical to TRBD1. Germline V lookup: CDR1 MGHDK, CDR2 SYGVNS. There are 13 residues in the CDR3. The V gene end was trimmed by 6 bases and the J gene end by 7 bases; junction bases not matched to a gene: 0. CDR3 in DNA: TGTGCCAGCAGGGGACAGGGGAATTCACCCCTCCACTTT. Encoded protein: CASRGQGNSPLHF.

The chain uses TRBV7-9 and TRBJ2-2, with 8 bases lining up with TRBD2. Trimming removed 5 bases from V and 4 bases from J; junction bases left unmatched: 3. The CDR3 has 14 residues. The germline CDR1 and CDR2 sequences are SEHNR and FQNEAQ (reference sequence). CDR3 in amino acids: CASSPGGRTGELFF. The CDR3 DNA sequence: TGTGCCAGCAGCCCGGGGGGGCGCACCGGGGAGCTGTTTTTT. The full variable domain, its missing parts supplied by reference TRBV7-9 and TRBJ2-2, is DTGVSQNPRHKITKRGQNVTFRCDPISEHNRLYWYRQTLGQGPEFLTYFQNEAQLEKSRLLSDRFSAERPKGSFSTLEIQRTEQGDSAMYLCASSPGGRTGELFFGEGSRLTVL.

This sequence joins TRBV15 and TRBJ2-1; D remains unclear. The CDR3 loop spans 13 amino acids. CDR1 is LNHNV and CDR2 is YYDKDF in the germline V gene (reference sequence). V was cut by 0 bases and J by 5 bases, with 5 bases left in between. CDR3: CATSRDLDNEQFF. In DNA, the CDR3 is TGTGCCACCAGCAGAGATCTTGACAATGAGCAGTTCTTC.

The CDR3, as DNA: TGTGCCACCGGACGAGGGACAGAGAACACCGGGGAGCTGTTTTTT. It specifies CATGRGTENTGELFF. This rearrangement joins TRBV9 to TRBJ2-2; TRBD1 matches 7 bases. The V segment lost 9 bases and the J segment 1 base; nucleotides outside the gene matches: 9. CDR1 is SGDLS and CDR2 is YYNGEE in the germline V gene. The CDR3 has 15 amino acids.

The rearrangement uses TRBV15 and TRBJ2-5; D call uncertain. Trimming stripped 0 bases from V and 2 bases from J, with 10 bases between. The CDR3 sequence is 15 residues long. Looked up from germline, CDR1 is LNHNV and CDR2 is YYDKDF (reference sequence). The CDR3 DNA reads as TGTGCCACCAGCAGAGATTGGTGGGGACAAGAGACCCAGTACTTC. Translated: CATSRDWWGQETQYF.

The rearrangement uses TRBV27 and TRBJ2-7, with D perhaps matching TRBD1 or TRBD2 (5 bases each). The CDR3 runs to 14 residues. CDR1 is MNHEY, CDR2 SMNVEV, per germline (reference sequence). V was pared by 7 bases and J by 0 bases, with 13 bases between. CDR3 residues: CASNRDRSSYEQYF. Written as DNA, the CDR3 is TGTGCCAGCAACCGGGACCGAAGCTCCTACGAGCAGTACTTC.

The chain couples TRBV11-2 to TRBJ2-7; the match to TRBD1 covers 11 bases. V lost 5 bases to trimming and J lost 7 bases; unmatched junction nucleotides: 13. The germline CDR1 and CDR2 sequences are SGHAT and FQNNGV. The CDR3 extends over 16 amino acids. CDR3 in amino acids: CASSNLGGQGAEEQYF. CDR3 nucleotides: TGTGCCAGCAGCAATCTAGGCGGACAGGGGGCTGAAGAGCAGTACTTC. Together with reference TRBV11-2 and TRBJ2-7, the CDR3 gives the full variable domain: EAGVAQSPRYKIIEKRQSVAFWCNPISGHATLYWYQQILGQGPKLLIQFQNNGVVDDSQLPKDRFSAERLKGVDSTLKIQPAKLEDSAVYLCASSNLGGQGAEEQYFGPGTRLTVT.

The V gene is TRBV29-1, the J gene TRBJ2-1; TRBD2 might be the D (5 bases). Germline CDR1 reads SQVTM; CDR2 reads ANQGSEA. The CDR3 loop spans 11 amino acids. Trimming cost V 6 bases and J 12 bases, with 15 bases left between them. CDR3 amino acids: CSVEGVGGQFF. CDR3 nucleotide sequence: TGCAGCGTCGAGGGAGTGGGTGGGCAGTTCTTC.

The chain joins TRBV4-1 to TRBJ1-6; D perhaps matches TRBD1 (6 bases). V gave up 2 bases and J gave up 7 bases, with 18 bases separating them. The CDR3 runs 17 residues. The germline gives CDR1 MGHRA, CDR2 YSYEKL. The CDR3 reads CASSQPSGGHQNSPLHF. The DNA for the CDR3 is TGCGCCAGCAGCCAACCAAGTGGGGGACATCAGAATTCACCCCTCCACTTT.

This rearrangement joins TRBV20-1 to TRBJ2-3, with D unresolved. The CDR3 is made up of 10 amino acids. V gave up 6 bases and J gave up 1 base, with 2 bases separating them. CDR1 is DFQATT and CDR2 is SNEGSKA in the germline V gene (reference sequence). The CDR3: CSAGTDTQYF. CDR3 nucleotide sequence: TGCAGTGCGGGCACAGATACGCAGTATTTT.

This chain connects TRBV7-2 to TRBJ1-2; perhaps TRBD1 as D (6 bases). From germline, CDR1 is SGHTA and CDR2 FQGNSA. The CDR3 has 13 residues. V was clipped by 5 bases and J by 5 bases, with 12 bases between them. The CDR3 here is CASSPRGEYGYTF. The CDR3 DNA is TGTGCCAGCAGCCCGAGGGGGGAGTATGGCTACACCTTC.

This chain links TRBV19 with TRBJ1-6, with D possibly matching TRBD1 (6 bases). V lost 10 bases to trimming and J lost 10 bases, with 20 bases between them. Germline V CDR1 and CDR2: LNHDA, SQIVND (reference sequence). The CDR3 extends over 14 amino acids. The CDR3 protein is CATNPGQRGSPLHF. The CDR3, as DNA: TGTGCCACCAATCCGGGACAACGAGGGTCACCCCTCCACTTT.

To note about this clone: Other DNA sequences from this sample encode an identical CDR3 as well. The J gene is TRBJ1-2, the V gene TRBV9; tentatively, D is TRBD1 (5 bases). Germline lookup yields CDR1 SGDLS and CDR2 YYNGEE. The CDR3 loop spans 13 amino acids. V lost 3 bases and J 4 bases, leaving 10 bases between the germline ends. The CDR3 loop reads CASSAAGAYGYTF. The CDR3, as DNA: TGTGCCAGCAGCGCCGCCGGGGCCTATGGCTACACCTTC.